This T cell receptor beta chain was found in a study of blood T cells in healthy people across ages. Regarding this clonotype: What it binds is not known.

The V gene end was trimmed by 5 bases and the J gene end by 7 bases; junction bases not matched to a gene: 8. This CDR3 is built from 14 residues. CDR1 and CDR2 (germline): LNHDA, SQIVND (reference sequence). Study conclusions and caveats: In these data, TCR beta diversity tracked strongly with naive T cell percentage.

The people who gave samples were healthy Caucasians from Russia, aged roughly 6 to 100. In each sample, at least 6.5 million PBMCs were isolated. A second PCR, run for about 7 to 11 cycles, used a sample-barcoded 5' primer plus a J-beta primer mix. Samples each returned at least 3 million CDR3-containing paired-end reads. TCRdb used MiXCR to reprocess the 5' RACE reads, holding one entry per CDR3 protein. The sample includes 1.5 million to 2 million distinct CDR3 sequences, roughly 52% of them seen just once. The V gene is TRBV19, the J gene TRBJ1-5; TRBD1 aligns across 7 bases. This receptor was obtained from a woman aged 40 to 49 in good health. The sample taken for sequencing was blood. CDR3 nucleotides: TGTGCCAGTAGTTCTGACAGGGTAGGCCAGCCCCAGCATTTT. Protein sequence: CASSSDRVGQPQHF.